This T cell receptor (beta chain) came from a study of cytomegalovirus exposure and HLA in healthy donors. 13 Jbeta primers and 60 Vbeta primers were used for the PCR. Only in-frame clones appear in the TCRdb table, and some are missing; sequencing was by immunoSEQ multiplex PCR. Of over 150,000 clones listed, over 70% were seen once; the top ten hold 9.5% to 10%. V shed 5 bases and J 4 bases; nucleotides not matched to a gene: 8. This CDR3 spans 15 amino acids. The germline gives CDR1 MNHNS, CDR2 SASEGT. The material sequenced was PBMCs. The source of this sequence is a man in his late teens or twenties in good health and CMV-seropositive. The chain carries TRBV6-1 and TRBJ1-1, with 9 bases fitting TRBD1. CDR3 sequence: CASSTQGAPGTEAFF. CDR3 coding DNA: TGTGCCAGCAGTACACAGGGGGCGCCGGGCACTGAAGCTTTCTTT.